These T cell receptor beta chains were read from a single sample in a study of human T cells and chemical hapten exposure. MiXCR was run by TCRdb on the RACE reads, yielding one entry per CDR3 protein. The repertoire has about 80,000 distinct CDR3 sequences, 11% to 15% of them found once; the top ten carry about 4.6%. The sample was whole blood, taken in connection with sensitization to the hapten diphenylcyclopropenone (DPC). The origin of the receptors is a woman aged 50 to 60 with alopecia areata. Some clones in this sample may be carry-over from other donors' samples. Both conserved end residues are part of each CDR3. Clone size is not always given. Where it is, it says once, few, many or a class for expanded clones.

CDR3,V,size
CASSSALAGLVNEQFF,TRBV12-3/TRBV12-4,few
CASTSRGGAYNEQFF,TRBV9,many
CASRDHQNQETQYF,TRBV28,-
CASSFWDRANNEKLFF,TRBV6-6,-
CASSLNTVGVTEAFF,TRBV5-1,-
CASRGQSSGNTIYF,TRBV5-1,-
CASSQGGSYNEQFF,TRBV5-1,many
CASSKGVPYNEQFF,TRBV28,-
CASFPPVGAANYEQYF,TRBV28,-
CASSPGDSYQETQYF,TRBV27,few
CASSRDRATSTYGYTF,TRBV19,few
CASSGRNSYEQYF,TRBV7-9,few
CASSQGVGGSSGRYNEQFF,TRBV4-3,-
CASSYSRDREAFF,TRBV6-5,-
CSGGSGSGELFF,TRBV29-1,many
CASTLDNGPGELFF,TRBV28,-
CASSQVAVGGNTGELFF,TRBV14,-
CASSPAGHSYEQYF,TRBV12-3/TRBV12-4,-
CAISGGENTEAFF,TRBV10-3,-
CSVASSPYEQYF,TRBV29-1,few
CASFRQASDTEAFF,TRBV12-3/TRBV12-4,few
CASSLDSNNEKLFF,TRBV11-2,many
CASTILGGTQYF,TRBV11-2,-
CASSPGQLSSYNSPLHF,TRBV11-2,many
CATSRVPGGNTDTQYF,TRBV15,-
CASSQQQPNNEQFF,TRBV3-1,-
CASSSTGKAFF,TRBV6-5,many
CAWSRGPPYEQYF,TRBV30,few
CSARLAGVYEQYF,TRBV20-1,-
CASSLEGFGYTF,TRBV11-2,many
CAISGGTGAYEQYF,TRBV10-3,few
CAWSSGSTDTQYF,TRBV30,few
CASSLYSRINQPQHF,TRBV7-2,many
CATSSRDGFQPQHF,TRBV15,few
CASSPGLAVSTDTQYF,TRBV5-5,-